The 14 T cell receptor beta chains below come from one sample, sequenced in a study of vaccination and CD4 T cells after COVID-19. Their cognate antigens are unknown. Treatment here: approximately nine-day PBMC culture with coronavirus spike peptide pools or control peptides (ViraFEST assay). At the Johns Hopkins FTIC core, DNA taken from cultured CD4+ T cells was sequenced by way of the Oncomine TCR Beta short-read assay. TCRdb reanalysed the PCR reads using MiXCR and keeps one entry per CDR3 protein. The sample consists of under 15,000 distinct CDR3 sequences, roughly two fifths of them appearing once. The sample consisted of CD4+ T cells from blood, cultured in vitro, taken after SARS-CoV-2 vaccination. The receptors stem from a human donor who had recovered from COVID-19.

A single count supports this clonotype. The V call is TRBV1, the J call TRBJ2-7. TRBV1 is labeled a pseudogene. The CDR3 is 16 amino acids. The CDR3 bases are TGCACCAGCAGCCAAGATCTTGGCGGGAGCTCCTACGAGCAGTACTTC. Translating it yields CTSSQDLGGSSYEQYF.

This clonotype was seen only a few times. V and J are TRBV6-1 and TRBJ1-2; no clear D. Between the trimmed V and J ends, which lost 5 bases and 2 bases, there was a span of 9 bases. The CDR3 totals 13 residues. Per germline, CDR1 MNHNS and CDR2 SASEGT. This chain's CDR3 is CASSQRYNYGYTF. Here the CDR3 DNA reads TGTGCCAGCAGTCAACGGTACAACTATGGCTACACCTTC.

This clonotype was found once. This rearrangement joins TRBV14 to TRBJ1-2; D is unclear. Germline V CDR1 and CDR2: SGHDN, FVKESK. The CDR3 extends over 13 amino acids. Trimming removed 0 bases at V and 3 bases at J, with 5 bases between. The CDR3 nucleotides are TGTGCCAGCAGCCAAGAATGGGACTATGGCTACACCTTC. Amino acids: CASSQEWDYGYTF.

There are a few counts of this clonotype. The rearrangement joins TRBV20-1 to TRBJ2-5, with D perhaps TRBD2 (6 bases). The germline V gene has CDR1 DFQATT and CDR2 SNEGSKA (reference sequence). V lost 2 bases and J 5 bases, leaving 12 bases between the germline ends. The CDR3 runs 13 residues. The CDR3 bases are TGCAGTGCTAGACCAGGAGGGTTGGAGACCCAGTACTTC. This encodes CSARPGGLETQYF.

The chain links TRBV6-5 to TRBJ1-5; D is possibly TRBD1 (5 bases). Trimming took off 1 base at V and 1 base at J, with 17 bases between the two ends. This CDR3 comprises 18 residues. Germline lookup yields CDR1 MNHEY and CDR2 SVGAGI. CDR3 DNA sequence: TGTGCCAGCAGTTACTTATCAGAAGACAGAGGGAGCAATCAGCCCCAGCATTTT. Encoded protein: CASSYLSEDRGSNQPQHF.

J is TRBJ1-2 and V is TRBV30; D gene uncertain. Germline V gene sequence: CDR1 GTSNPN, CDR2 SVGIG (reference sequence). CDR3 length: 16 residues. Trimming left V 1 base short and J 7 bases short, with 22 bases between. The CDR3 loop is CAWSAGRRLSVRGYTF. CDR3 coding DNA: TGTGCCTGGAGTGCGGGCAGGAGATTAAGCGTGCGTGGCTACACCTTC.

The chain is built from TRBV20-1 and TRBJ1-1, with a weak D call TRBD1 (6 bases). V lost 5 bases and J 0 bases, leaving 13 bases between the germline ends. The CDR3 runs to 14 residues. CDR1 and CDR2 from the germline V gene are DFQATT and SNEGSKA (reference sequence). In DNA, the CDR3 is TGCAGTGCTCATAGGGGGGGAGTGAACACTGAAGCTTTCTTT. Protein sequence: CSAHRGGVNTEAFF.

The chain employs TRBV7-2 and TRBJ1-4; D possibly corresponds to TRBD1 (5 bases). Germline V CDR1 and CDR2: SGHTA, FQGNSA. The CDR3 covers 14 residues. Deletions cut 2 bases from V and 7 bases from J, with 11 bases between. For the CDR3, the DNA is TGTGCCAGCAGCTTATCTTCAGGGAGTGAAAAACTGTTTTTT. Amino acids: CASSLSSGSEKLFF.

The chain recombines TRBV7-8 with TRBJ1-6, with unresolved D. The germline CDR1 and CDR2 sequences are SGHVS and FQNEAQ. The CDR3 covers 15 residues. The germline V and J ends were trimmed by 5 bases and 7 bases, with 15 bases remaining between them. As DNA, the CDR3 is TGTGCCAGCAGCCGTCTGGCCGAGGTGAATTCACCCCTCCACTTT. It yields the protein CASSRLAEVNSPLHF.

V gene TRBV20-1 combines with J gene TRBJ2-7; D might be TRBD1 (6 bases). CDR3 length: 12 residues. The ends were cut back, 3 bases at V and 3 bases at J, with 9 bases in the middle. The germline V gene encodes CDR1 DFQATT and CDR2 SNEGSKA (reference sequence). The CDR3 sequence: CSARGANYEQYF. CDR3 DNA: TGCAGTGCTAGGGGGGCCAACTACGAGCAGTACTTC.

This clonotype came up a few times. The chain couples TRBV6-5 to TRBJ2-4; 9 nucleotides match TRBD1. Germline V gives CDR1 MNHEY, CDR2 SVGAGI. The CDR3 covers 13 residues. J gave up 7 bases and V 4 bases, and 2 bases lay outside the gene matches. CDR3 sequence: CASSSGQGNIQYF. As DNA, the CDR3 is TGTGCCAGCAGTTCGGGACAGGGCAACATTCAGTACTTC.

The genes are TRBV19 and TRBJ2-7; 10 bases are shared with TRBD1. There are 15 residues in the CDR3. CDR1 and CDR2 from the germline V gene are LNHDA and SQIVND (reference sequence). After removal of 4 bases from V and 3 bases from J, the junction contained 6 bases not matched to a gene. The CDR3 region is CASSKGDRGIYEQYF. The CDR3 region has the DNA TGTGCCAGTAGTAAGGGGGACAGGGGAATCTACGAGCAGTACTTC.

For the CDR3, the DNA is TGTGCCAGCAGCTTAGCAGGTAGGGGGGCGAACACTGAAGCTTTCTTT. Its protein is CASSLAGRGANTEAFF. The chain uses TRBV7-2 and TRBJ1-1; D might be TRBD1 (6 bases). The CDR3 has 16 residues. Germline V gene lookup returns CDR1 SGHTA and CDR2 FQGNSA. V was pared by 0 bases and J by 1 base, with 12 bases between.

The genes are TRBV28 and TRBJ1-2; D not resolved. V was clipped by 8 bases and J by 5 bases, with 27 bases between them. The CDR3 loop spans 17 amino acids. CDR1 MDHEN and CDR2 SYDVKM come from the germline V gene. This CDR3 is CASRSPSPFGYLYGYTF. The CDR3 DNA reads as TGTGCCAGCCGCTCCCCTTCCCCCTTCGGCTACTTATATGGCTACACCTTC.